The present entry profiles one T cell receptor (beta chain) with its context. These data belong to a study of CD8 T cells in Susac syndrome. When the RNA was reverse transcribed, random hexamers were used with an input of 0.5 to 1 ug. Each CDR3 protein gets one entry after TCRdb re-called the immunoSEQ multiplex PCR reads with MiXCR. The sample includes approximately 130,000 distinct CDR3 sequences, more than 75% of them seen just once. Sample: CD8+ T cells from PBMCs. This sequence was found in a human donor with multiple sclerosis.

CDR3 sequence (DNA): TGTGCCAGCACTCGTAGGGGACTCTCTGGAAACACCATATATTTT. This sequence encodes CASTRRGLSGNTIYF. The chain couples TRBV28 to TRBJ1-3; D might be TRBD1 (5 bases). This CDR3 is built from 15 residues. V lost 7 bases to trimming and J lost 0 bases, with 13 bases between them. Germline-derived CDR1 and CDR2 are MDHEN and SYDVKM.